A selection of T cell receptor beta chains follows, all from one sample in a study of shared clonotypes between healthy human individuals. Sequenced by immunoSEQ multiplex PCR; TCRdb stores in-frame clones only, minus some. Of millions of clones in the sample, about 93% were seen once. Sample: naive CD8+ T cells from PBMCs. The receptors stem from a man in his late teens or twenties in good health. Some clones in this sample may be carry-over from other donors' samples. The CDR3 runs from the conserved cysteine through the conserved F or W. D genes are given only for firm matches. Only part of the rows carry a size: once, few, many, or a class if the clone is expanded.

J gene: TRBJ2-5; V gene: TRBV19; clone size: -; D gene: -; CDR3 protein: CARKGQTPKETQYF; CDR3 DNA: TGTGCCAGGAAGGGACAAACGCCAAAAGAGACCCAGTACTTC
J gene: TRBJ2-7; V gene: TRBV7-2; clone size: -; D gene: -; CDR3 protein: CASSLDSSYEQYF; CDR3 DNA: TGTGCCAGCAGCTTAGACAGCTCCTACGAGCAGTACTTC
J gene: TRBJ2-3; V gene: TRBV7-9; clone size: once; D gene: TRBD2; CDR3 protein: CASSRTSGLSTDTQYF; CDR3 DNA: TGTGCCAGCAGCCGGACTAGCGGCCTTAGCACAGATACGCAGTATTTT
J gene: TRBJ1-2; V gene: TRBV21-1; clone size: -; D gene: -; CDR3 protein: CASSLQNRRIPHGYTF; CDR3 DNA: TGTGCCAGCAGTCTACAAAACAGGCGTATACCTCATGGCTACACCTTC
J gene: TRBJ2-1; V gene: TRBV7-8; clone size: -; D gene: -; CDR3 protein: CASSLVSGRDEQFF; CDR3 DNA: TGTGCCAGCAGCTTAGTATCGGGACGGGATGAGCAGTTCTTC
J gene: TRBJ1-2; V gene: TRBV19; clone size: -; D gene: -; CDR3 protein: CASSIGPASYGYTF; CDR3 DNA: TGTGCCAGTAGTATAGGTCCAGCCTCCTATGGCTACACCTTC
J gene: TRBJ2-7; V gene: TRBV19; clone size: -; D gene: TRBD2; CDR3 protein: CASSTSGRSEQYF; CDR3 DNA: TGTGCCAGTAGTACTAGCGGGAGGTCCGAGCAGTACTTC
J gene: TRBJ2-7; V gene: TRBV27; clone size: -; D gene: TRBD1; CDR3 protein: CASSERQGAEQYF; CDR3 DNA: TGTGCCAGCAGTGAAAGACAGGGGGCGGAGCAGTACTTC
J gene: TRBJ1-2; V gene: TRBV5-6; clone size: -; D gene: TRBD1; CDR3 protein: CASSSGTGIANYGYTF; CDR3 DNA: TGTGCCAGCAGCTCCGGGACAGGGATCGCTAACTATGGCTACACCTTC
J gene: TRBJ1-1; V gene: TRBV27; clone size: -; D gene: -; CDR3 protein: CASSFSYIGREKAFF; CDR3 DNA: TGTGCCAGCAGTTTTAGCTACATTGGCCGCGAAAAAGCTTTCTTT
J gene: TRBJ2-2; V gene: TRBV4-3; clone size: -; D gene: -; CDR3 protein: CASSLARGRGTGELFF; CDR3 DNA: TGCGCCAGCAGCCTCGCACGGGGGCGCGGCACCGGGGAGCTGTTTTTT
J gene: TRBJ2-1; V gene: TRBV27; clone size: -; D gene: -; CDR3 protein: CASSTPSRGSTEQFF; CDR3 DNA: TGTGCCAGCAGTACCCCGAGTCGCGGTAGCACTGAGCAGTTCTTC
J gene: TRBJ2-1; V gene: TRBV28; clone size: -; D gene: TRBD2; CDR3 protein: CASSPRRGAYNEQFF; CDR3 DNA: TGTGCCAGCAGTCCTCGGCGGGGGGCCTACAATGAGCAGTTCTTC
J gene: TRBJ2-1; V gene: TRBV25-1; clone size: -; D gene: -; CDR3 protein: CASSPDGGGSNNEQFF; CDR3 DNA: TGTGCCAGCAGTCCCGACGGTGGGGGATCCAACAATGAGCAGTTCTTC
J gene: TRBJ2-7; V gene: TRBV10-3; clone size: once; D gene: TRBD1; CDR3 protein: CAISEKRGRGYEQYF; CDR3 DNA: TGTGCCATCAGTGAGAAAAGGGGGCGCGGGTACGAGCAGTACTTC
J gene: TRBJ2-7; V gene: TRBV4-1; clone size: -; D gene: -; CDR3 protein: CASSQTLTLAREQYF; CDR3 DNA: TGCGCCAGCAGCCAAACACTTACCCTAGCGCGGGAGCAGTACTTC
J gene: TRBJ1-1; V gene: TRBV19; clone size: once; D gene: -; CDR3 protein: CASSQGSGMNTEAFF; CDR3 DNA: TGTGCCAGTAGTCAGGGCTCCGGCATGAACACTGAAGCTTTCTTT
J gene: TRBJ2-7; V gene: TRBV27; clone size: -; D gene: -; CDR3 protein: CASSPHWAGDEQYF; CDR3 DNA: TGTGCCAGCAGTCCCCACTGGGCCGGCGACGAGCAGTACTTC
J gene: TRBJ2-5; V gene: TRBV7-9; clone size: -; D gene: -; CDR3 protein: CASSLSYRGETQYF; CDR3 DNA: TGTGCCAGCAGCTTATCGTACAGAGGGGAGACCCAGTACTTC
J gene: TRBJ1-5; V gene: TRBV18; clone size: -; D gene: -; CDR3 protein: CASSPQSPTGGVDQPQHF; CDR3 DNA: TGTGCCAGCTCACCACAGTCTCCGACCGGAGGGGTGGATCAGCCCCAGCATTTT
J gene: TRBJ2-1; V gene: TRBV4-1; clone size: -; D gene: TRBD2; CDR3 protein: CASSQGNVGGPTYDNEQFF; CDR3 DNA: TGCGCCAGCAGCCAGGGAAACGTGGGAGGGCCAACTTACGACAATGAGCAGTTCTTC
J gene: TRBJ2-3; V gene: TRBV11-2; clone size: -; D gene: -; CDR3 protein: CASSPGGGTQYF; CDR3 DNA: TGTGCCAGCAGCCCCGGGGGAGGTACGCAGTATTTT
J gene: TRBJ2-7; V gene: TRBV18; clone size: -; D gene: -; CDR3 protein: CASSHEGGGSGISYEQYF; CDR3 DNA: TGTGCCAGCTCCCACGAGGGAGGGGGTAGCGGAATATCCTACGAGCAGTACTTC
J gene: TRBJ2-1; V gene: TRBV11-2; clone size: few; D gene: -; CDR3 protein: CASSLGPNNEQFF; CDR3 DNA: TGTGCCAGCAGCTTAGGACCCAACAATGAGCAGTTCTTC
J gene: TRBJ2-7; V gene: TRBV4-1; clone size: -; D gene: -; CDR3 protein: CASSHGGRYEQYF; CDR3 DNA: TGCGCCAGCAGCCACGGAGGACGGTACGAGCAGTACTTC
J gene: TRBJ1-1; V gene: TRBV7-9; clone size: -; D gene: -; CDR3 protein: CASSHPVGDHGTEAFF; CDR3 DNA: TGTGCCAGCAGCCACCCCGTTGGGGATCATGGCACTGAAGCTTTCTTT